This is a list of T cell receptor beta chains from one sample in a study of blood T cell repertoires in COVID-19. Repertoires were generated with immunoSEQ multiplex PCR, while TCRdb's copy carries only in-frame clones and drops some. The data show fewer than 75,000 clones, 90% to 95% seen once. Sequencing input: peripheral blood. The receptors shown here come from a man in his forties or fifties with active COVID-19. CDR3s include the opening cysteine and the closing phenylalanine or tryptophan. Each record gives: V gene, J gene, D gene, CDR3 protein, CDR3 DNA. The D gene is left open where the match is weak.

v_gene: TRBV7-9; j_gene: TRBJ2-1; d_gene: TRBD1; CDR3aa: CASSLGTGRRNEQFF; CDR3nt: TGTGCCAGCAGCTTAGGGACAGGGCGGAGGAATGAGCAGTTCTTC
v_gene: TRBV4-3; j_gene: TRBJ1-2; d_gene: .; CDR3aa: CASSQESAQNYGYTF; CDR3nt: TGCGCCAGCAGCCAAGAAAGTGCACAGAACTATGGCTACACCTTC
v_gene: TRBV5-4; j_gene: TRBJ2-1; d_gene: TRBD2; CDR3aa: CASSPTGTSAINEQFF; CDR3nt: TGTGCCAGCAGTCCGACCGGGACTAGCGCTATCAATGAGCAGTTCTTC
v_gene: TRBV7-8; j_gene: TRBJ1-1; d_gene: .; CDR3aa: CASSLEGVTEAFF; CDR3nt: TGTGCCAGCAGCTTAGAAGGGGTCACTGAAGCTTTCTTT
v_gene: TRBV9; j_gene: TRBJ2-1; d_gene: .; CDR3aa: CASTTSGVTYNEQFF; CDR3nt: TGTGCCAGCACCACCTCCGGGGTAACCTACAATGAGCAGTTCTTC
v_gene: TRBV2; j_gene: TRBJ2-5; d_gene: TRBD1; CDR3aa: CASSERAGGGLETQYF; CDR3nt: TGTGCCAGCAGTGAAAGGGCAGGGGGCGGGTTGGAGACCCAGTACTTC
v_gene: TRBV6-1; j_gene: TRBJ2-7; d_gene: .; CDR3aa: CASSDRWMRSSYEQYF; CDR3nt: TGTGCCAGCAGTGATCGGTGGATGCGGAGCTCCTACGAGCAGTACTTC
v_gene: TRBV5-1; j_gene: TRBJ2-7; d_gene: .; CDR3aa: CASSLVVWGRVYEQYF; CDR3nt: TGCGCCAGCAGCTTGGTGGTTTGGGGCAGGGTTTACGAGCAGTACTTC
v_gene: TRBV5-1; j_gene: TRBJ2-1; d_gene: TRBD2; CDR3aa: CASSLRAGGNNEQFF; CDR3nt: TGCGCCAGCAGCTTGAGAGCGGGAGGGAACAATGAGCAGTTCTTC
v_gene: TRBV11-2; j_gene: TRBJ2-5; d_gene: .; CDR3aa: CASSPGGVGETQYF; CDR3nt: TGTGCCAGCAGCCCGGGCGGGGTGGGAGAGACCCAGTACTTC
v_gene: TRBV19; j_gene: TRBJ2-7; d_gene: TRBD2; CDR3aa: CASSRGLAPTYEQYF; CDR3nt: TGTGCCAGTAGTCGTGGACTAGCGCCTACCTACGAGCAGTACTTC
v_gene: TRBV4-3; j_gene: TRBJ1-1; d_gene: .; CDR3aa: CASSQESVSQGFEAFF; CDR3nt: TGCGCCAGCAGCCAAGAATCTGTTTCTCAGGGTTTCGAAGCTTTCTTT